This entry concerns a single T cell receptor (beta chain). The sample comes from a study of OX40 agonist ivuxolimab in advanced cancers. Only in-frame clones appear in the TCRdb table, and some are missing; sequencing was by immunoSEQ multiplex PCR. The repertoire holds 80,000 to 100,000 clones, with roughly 85% as singletons. This specimen was CD4+ or CD8+ T cells sorted from blood, taken in a trial of the OX40 agonist ivuxolimab. The origin of this receptor is an adult with an advanced solid tumor such as melanoma, head and neck, liver or kidney cancer.

This chain's CDR3 is CASSPALGTGATGYTF. The CDR3 DNA reads TGCGCCAGCAGCCCTGCGCTAGGGACAGGGGCGACCGGCTACACCTTC. The V gene is TRBV5-1, the J gene TRBJ1-2; 10 bases fit TRBD1. The length of the CDR3 is 16 residues. After removal of 4 bases from V and 8 bases from J, the junction contained 14 bases not matched to a gene. Germline CDR1 and CDR2: SGHRS and YFSETQ.